These 25 T cell receptor beta chains were all obtained from the same sample, sequenced in a study of cytotoxic CD8 clonotypes in ibrutinib-treated CLL. Only in-frame clones appear in the TCRdb table, and some are missing; sequencing was by immunoSEQ multiplex PCR. This repertoire shows 150,000 to 200,000 clones, approximately 80% found once; its top ten account for roughly 4.5%. The source material was PBMCs, sampled after 24 months of ibrutinib treatment. Receptors originate from a human donor with chronic lymphocytic leukemia.

This sequence joins TRBV6-1 and TRBJ1-1; unclear D gene. V lost 3 bases to trimming and J lost 2 bases, with 10 bases between them. The germline V gene has CDR1 MNHNS and CDR2 SASEGT. The CDR3 contains 14 residues. CDR3 sequence reads: CASSERGGNTEAFF. The DNA of the CDR3 is TGTGCCAGCAGTGAGCGAGGCGGTAACACTGAAGCTTTCTTT.

The J gene is TRBJ2-7, the V gene TRBV15, with D perhaps TRBD2 (5 bases). Trimming removed 5 bases from V and 9 bases from J, with 11 bases in between. The length of the CDR3 is 11 residues. In germline, CDR1 is LNHNV, CDR2 YYDKDF (reference sequence). The CDR3 loop reads CATSATEGQYF. CDR3 DNA sequence: TGTGCCACCAGCGCGACTGAGGGGCAGTACTTC. The whole variable domain, filled in from reference TRBV15 and TRBJ2-7, reads DAMVIQNPRYQVTQFGKPVTLSCSQTLNHNVMYWYQQKSSQAPKLLFHYYDKDFNNEADTPDNFQSRRPNTSFCFLDIRSPGLGDTAMYLCATSATEGQYFGPGTRLTVT.

This clone was found a few times. DNA for the CDR3: TGTGCCAGCAGCTTAGTGGCTAGCGGGAGAATGTCCCACGAGCAGTACTTC. It encodes CASSLVASGRMSHEQYF. This rearrangement joins TRBV7-2 to TRBJ2-7; 10 bases agree with TRBD2. J lost 5 bases, V lost 1 base, and 11 bases had no gene match. Germline V gene lookup returns CDR1 SGHTA and CDR2 FQGNSA. CDR3 size: 17 residues. Looking up the rest from reference TRBV7-2 and TRBJ2-7 gives the full variable domain: GAGVSQSPSNKVTEKGKDVELRCDPISGHTALYWYRQSLGQGLEFLIYFQGNSAPDKSGLPSDRFSAERTGGSVSTLTIQRTQQEDSAVYLCASSLVASGRMSHEQYFGPGTRLTVT.

J is TRBJ1-1 and V is TRBV4-3; D not certain. The V and J ends lost 0 bases and 1 base respectively, with 15 bases between them. CDR1 LGHNA and CDR2 YSLEER come from the germline V gene. This CDR3 region has 17 residues. The CDR3 sequence: CASSQDLPTNPNTEAFF. Here the CDR3 DNA reads TGCGCCAGCAGCCAAGATCTACCCACCAATCCGAACACTGAAGCTTTCTTT.

V is TRBV5-1 and J is TRBJ1-5; maybe TRBD1 (6 bases). Germline values: CDR1 SGHRS, CDR2 YFSETQ. This CDR3 region has 15 residues. Trimming took off 3 bases at V and 0 bases at J, with 10 bases between the two ends. CDR3 nucleotide sequence: TGCGCCAGCAGCTACGCAGGGGATAGCAATCAGCCCCAGCATTTT. Its protein is CASSYAGDSNQPQHF.

In nucleotides, the CDR3 is TGTGCCAGCAGCGCGCAGGGTCCGAACATTCAGTACTTC. It encodes CASSAQGPNIQYF. The chain has TRBV11-2 and TRBJ2-4; the D gene is possibly TRBD1 (5 bases). From germline, CDR1 is SGHAT and CDR2 FQNNGV. The CDR3 runs to 13 residues. V lost 5 bases and J 7 bases, leaving 12 bases between the germline ends.

Comments on this clone: The identical CDR3 is also encoded by other nucleotide sequences in the sample. The chain joins TRBV27 to TRBJ2-3; no reliable D call. The germline gives CDR1 MNHEY, CDR2 SMNVEV (reference sequence). This CDR3 has 14 amino acids. V lost 5 bases and J lost 3, with 12 bases in between. The CDR3 spells CASSPLAVTDTQYF. As DNA, the CDR3 is TGTGCCAGCAGTCCTCTGGCTGTGACAGATACGCAGTATTTT.

This clone has a handful of counts. The V gene is TRBV9, the J gene TRBJ1-2; tentative D call: TRBD1 (6 bases). Germline lookup yields CDR1 SGDLS and CDR2 YYNGEE. The CDR3 covers 15 residues. Trimming took 2 bases from V and 5 from J, leaving 16 bases between them. The CDR3 region is CASSVNSGARYGYTF. CDR3 sequence (DNA): TGTGCCAGCAGCGTTAATTCGGGGGCTAGGTATGGCTACACCTTC.

The rearrangement links TRBV21-1 to TRBJ2-1. TRBV21-1 is a listed pseudogene. There are 14 residues in the CDR3. The CDR3 is CASSKGGIRSEQFF. Written as DNA, the CDR3 is TGTGCCAGCAGCAAAGGGGGAATAAGGAGTGAGCAGTTCTTC.

This clone appeared a single time. V is TRBV28 and J is TRBJ2-1; the D is unclear. The CDR3 loop spans 12 amino acids. The V end was cut by 6 bases, the J end by 4 bases, with 7 bases between. The germline V gene has CDR1 MDHEN and CDR2 SYDVKM. CDR3 amino acids: CASSLTYNEQFF. The CDR3 nucleotides read TGTGCCAGCAGCCTTACGTACAATGAGCAGTTCTTC.

This clone was counted once. The chain joins TRBV11-3 to TRBJ2-1; 15 bases map to TRBD2. CDR1 SGHNT and CDR2 YENEEA come from the germline V gene. The CDR3 spans 16 residues. The V and J ends lost 5 bases and 5 bases, in that order; junction bases with no gene match: 4. CDR3 sequence (DNA): TGTGCCAGCAGCGAGGGACTAGCGGGGGGAAACAATGAGCAGTTCTTC. The encoded protein is CASSEGLAGGNNEQFF.

Worth noting for this clone: At the DNA level, this CDR3 is encoded by other sequences in the same sample as well. The chain recombines TRBV5-1 with TRBJ1-2; D might be TRBD1 (5 bases). Per the germline V gene, CDR1 is SGHRS and CDR2 is YFSETQ. With 4 bases removed from V and 3 bases from J, the gap between germline ends came to 10 bases. The CDR3 has 13 residues. The chain's CDR3 is CASSLRGDYGYTF. CDR3 bases: TGCGCCAGCAGCCTGAGGGGAGACTATGGCTACACCTTC.

This chain uses TRBV6-6 with TRBJ1-4; TRBD1 matches 8 bases. CDR3 length: 14 residues. Germline assignment: CDR1 MNHNY and CDR2 SVGAGI (reference sequence). V lost 7 bases and J lost 8; bases outside the gene matches: 9. The CDR3 nucleotides are TGTGCCAGCACGGACAGGGCAAGAGGAGAAAAACTGTTTTTT. Translated: CASTDRARGEKLFF.

V gene TRBV11-2 combines with J gene TRBJ2-5; D possibly corresponds to TRBD1 (6 bases). The V and J ends lost 1 base and 1 base respectively, with 10 bases between them. The CDR3 extends over 15 amino acids. Germline-derived CDR1 and CDR2 are SGHAT and FQNNGV. In DNA, the CDR3 is TGTGCCAGCAGCTTAGTCGGACAGACCCAAGAGACCCAGTACTTC. Its protein is CASSLVGQTQETQYF. Combining the CDR3 with reference TRBV11-2 and TRBJ2-5 gives the whole variable domain EAGVAQSPRYKIIEKRQSVAFWCNPISGHATLYWYQQILGQGPKLLIQFQNNGVVDDSQLPKDRFSAERLKGVDSTLKIQPAKLEDSAVYLCASSLVGQTQETQYFGPGTRLLVL.

The chain joins TRBV14 to TRBJ2-1; 15 bases are shared with TRBD2. The CDR3 totals 18 residues. The trim removed 4 bases at V and 3 bases at J, leaving 7 bases unmatched. CDR1 is SGHDN and CDR2 is FVKESK in the germline V gene. The CDR3 nucleotides read TGTGCCAGCAGCCCCGGACTAGCGGGGGGGCCCGTCTACAATGAGCAGTTCTTC. Protein product: CASSPGLAGGPVYNEQFF.

This chain joins TRBV7-9 and TRBJ2-2; D is undetermined. This CDR3 has 14 residues. V lost 0 bases to trimming and J lost 8 bases, with 10 bases between them. Germline V gene data show CDR1 as SEHNR and CDR2 as FQNEAQ (reference sequence). This CDR3 reads CASSLAAIAGELFF. As DNA, the CDR3 is TGTGCCAGCAGCTTAGCGGCGATTGCTGGGGAGCTGTTTTTT.

The chain recombines TRBV19 with TRBJ2-3; D may be TRBD1 (5 bases). The CDR3 covers 13 residues. The V and J ends lost 6 bases and 4 bases respectively, with 11 bases between them. The germline CDR1 and CDR2 sequences are LNHDA and SQIVND (reference sequence). This CDR3 is CASRGPGSDTQYF. The CDR3 nucleotides read TGTGCCAGTAGGGGGCCCGGGTCAGATACGCAGTATTTT. Filled out from reference TRBV19 and TRBJ2-3, the complete variable domain reads DGGITQSPKYLFRKEGQNVTLSCEQNLNHDAMYWYRQDPGQGLRLIYYSQIVNDFQKGDIAEGYSVSREKKESFPLTVTSAQKNPTAFYLCASRGPGSDTQYFGPGTRLTVL.

The J gene is TRBJ1-3, the V gene TRBV30; TRBD1 matches 8 bases. The CDR3 totals 15 residues. Germline V gene data show CDR1 as GTSNPN and CDR2 as SVGIG (reference sequence). With 4 bases clipped from V and 4 bases from J, the junction kept 9 bases outside the gene matches. The chain's CDR3 is CAWKGQAARGNTIYF. CDR3 in DNA: TGTGCCTGGAAGGGACAGGCCGCCAGGGGAAACACCATATATTTT.

The V call is TRBV9, the J call TRBJ2-2; TRBD2 agrees at 7 bases. CDR3 length: 13 amino acids. J lost 8 bases, V lost 6 bases, and 7 bases had no gene match. Germline V gene data show CDR1 as SGDLS and CDR2 as YYNGEE. CDR3: CASTFGRTGELFF. The DNA for the CDR3 is TGTGCCAGCACCTTCGGGAGGACAGGGGAGCTGTTTTTT. Full variable domain (rest looked up from reference TRBV9 and TRBJ2-2): DSGVTQTPKHLITATGQRVTLRCSPRSGDLSVYWYQQSLDQGLQFLIQYYNGEERAKGNILERFSAQQFPDLHSELNLSSLELGDSALYFCASTFGRTGELFFGEGSRLTVL.

The chain uses TRBV28 and TRBJ2-4, with 7 nucleotides matching TRBD1. With V trimmed by 6 bases and J by 3 bases, 5 bases remained unmatched. The CDR3 has 14 amino acids. Per the germline V gene, CDR1 is MDHEN and CDR2 is SYDVKM. The CDR3 DNA follows: TGTGCCAGCAGGACAGGGACGGTCAAAAACATTCAGTACTTC. Protein sequence: CASRTGTVKNIQYF.

The chain combines TRBV15 with TRBJ2-1; 15 bases map to TRBD2. From germline, CDR1 is LNHNV and CDR2 YYDKDF (reference sequence). The V and J ends lost 7 bases and 0 bases, in that order; junction bases with no gene match: 16. The CDR3 is made up of 21 amino acids. CDR3 in amino acids: CATTRAGTSGRSFYSYNEQFF. As DNA, the CDR3 is TGTGCCACCACACGAGCCGGGACTAGCGGGAGGTCCTTCTACTCCTACAATGAGCAGTTCTTC.

This rearrangement joins TRBV27 to TRBJ2-7; possible D gene TRBD2, 5 bases. V was cut by 6 bases and J by 3 bases, with 15 bases left in between. The CDR3 contains 14 residues. Per germline, CDR1 MNHEY and CDR2 SMNVEV (reference sequence). CDR3 residues: CASRSPGSLYEQYF. CDR3 coding DNA: TGTGCCAGCAGAAGCCCGGGGTCCCTCTACGAGCAGTACTTC.

The chain joins TRBV28 to TRBJ2-7; TRBD1 matches at 8 bases. With V trimmed by 6 bases and J by 7 bases, 8 bases remained unmatched. The germline gives CDR1 MDHEN, CDR2 SYDVKM. The CDR3 length is 13 residues. The CDR3 sequence: CASRGQVLEEQYF. Here the CDR3 DNA reads TGTGCCAGCAGGGGACAGGTTCTCGAGGAGCAGTACTTC.

The J gene is TRBJ2-7, the V gene TRBV30; 9 nucleotides match TRBD1. The germline V gene has CDR1 GTSNPN and CDR2 SVGIG (reference sequence). J gave up 5 bases and V 2 bases, and 7 bases lay outside the gene matches. The CDR3 extends over 14 amino acids. CDR3: CAWSQPGQGDEQYF. Written as DNA, the CDR3 is TGTGCCTGGAGTCAACCGGGACAGGGCGACGAGCAGTACTTC.

This clone was picked up one time. The V call is TRBV5-1, the J call TRBJ1-5, with D perhaps TRBD1 (5 bases). The length of the CDR3 is 14 residues. V gave up 1 base and J gave up 7 bases, with 12 bases separating them. CDR1 and CDR2 from the germline V gene are SGHRS and YFSETQ. The CDR3 here is CASSLLGAGQPQHF. DNA of the CDR3: TGCGCCAGCAGCTTGCTAGGGGCAGGGCAGCCCCAGCATTTT.